This T cell receptor (beta chain) was recovered during a study of T cell repertoires in cytomegalovirus infection. Study outcomes and limitations: Dominating the ex vivo response were TCR beta clonotypes that were CMV-specific and HLA-C-restricted. CMV carriers with the relevant HLA were identified by cumulative public TCR beta family frequency.

About this clonotype: Its antigen is not identified.

A single record per CDR3 protein comes from TCRdb applying MiXCR to the reads. Of approximately 1,000,000 distinct CDR3 sequences listed, under 40% are singletons. V gave up 3 bases and J gave up 7 bases, with 10 bases separating them. The CDR3 runs 14 residues. Germline CDR1 is MNHEY and CDR2 is SVGAGI. The clonotype was recovered from a human donor in good health (CMV status not recorded). Some clones in this sample may be carry-over from other donors' samples. Sequences were derived from cultured CD8+ T cells from PBMCs, sampled from culture after CMV antigen stimulation. The genes are TRBV6-5 and TRBJ1-6, with D possibly TRBD1 on 5 matching bases. CDR3 residues: CASSYSTGNSPLHF. The DNA for the CDR3 is TGTGCCAGCAGTTATTCAACAGGAAATTCACCCCTCCACTTT.